The clone carrying this TCR beta chain was seen a handful of times. Its antigen is as yet unknown. The study sequenced cultured CD4+ T cell DNA using the Oncomine TCR Beta short-read assay. TCRdb called the PCR reads again in MiXCR, with one record for every CDR3 protein. The repertoire holds tens of thousands of distinct CDR3 sequences, with approximately 32% as singletons. This sample's time point: late sampling 161 to 241 days after vaccination in a few convalescent patients. Treatment denoted: roughly nine-day PBMC culture with coronavirus spike peptide pools or control peptides (ViraFEST assay). It was on days 3 and 7 that half the medium was replaced with fresh IL-2 medium. The CDR3 spans 15 residues. Trimming took 5 bases from V and 2 from J, leaving 15 bases between them. The germline V gene has CDR1 SGHTA and CDR2 FQGNSA. The data are from a study of vaccination and CD4 T cells after COVID-19. Study context: Overlapping spike peptides of SARS-CoV-2, HCoV-NL63, HCoV-OC43 and HCoV-229E were used, and cells were stimulated with them.

This chain connects TRBV7-2 to TRBJ2-5; D is possibly TRBD2 (6 bases). The receptor's source is a human donor who had recovered from COVID-19. The input for sequencing was CD4+ T cells from blood, cultured in vitro, taken about 7 months after SARS-CoV-2 vaccination. The DNA for the CDR3 is TGTGCCAGCAGCCTTATGACAAGCGGGCAAGAGACCCAGTACTTC. Its protein is CASSLMTSGQETQYF.